Listed below are T cell receptor beta chains from one sample, sequenced in a study of cytomegalovirus exposure and HLA in healthy donors. Repertoires were generated with immunoSEQ multiplex PCR, while TCRdb's copy carries only in-frame clones and drops some. The sample shows under 200,000 clones, more than 60% of them seen only once. The sample consisted of PBMCs. The receptors were gathered from a woman aged 25-40 years in good health and CMV-seronegative. Each CDR3 is given with its conserved first and last residue. D genes are given only for firm matches. Part of the rows lack a size; the others show once, few, many or a class for expanded clones.

TRBJ2-4	TRBD2	16	TRBV27	NA	CASSYGPGGAKNIQYF	TGTGCCAGCAGTTACGGTCCGGGGGGAGCCAAAAACATTCAGTACTTC
TRBJ2-1	NA	15	TRBV15	few	CATSSSGSSYNEQFF	TGTGCCACCAGCAGTTCGGGGAGCTCCTACAATGAGCAGTTCTTC
TRBJ1-2	NA	14	TRBV7-9	few	CASSTGSLGRPYTF	TGTGCCAGCAGCACCGGGAGCTTGGGAAGGCCCTACACCTTC
TRBJ2-7	TRBD1	11	TRBV29-1	NA	CSVGQGEEQYF	TGCAGCGTTGGGCAGGGGGAAGAGCAGTACTTC
TRBJ1-5	NA	18	TRBV6-1	NA	CASSGGGSGIRGNQPQHF	TGTGCCAGCAGTGGGGGAGGGTCGGGGATTCGCGGCAATCAGCCCCAGCATTTT
TRBJ1-5	NA	14	TRBV28	NA	CASRRTDSNQPQHF	TGTGCCAGCCGAAGGACAGATAGCAATCAGCCCCAGCATTTT
TRBJ2-7	TRBD1	17	TRBV6-1	NA	CASSGGTGSVLGHEQYF	TGTGCCAGCAGTGGCGGGACAGGGTCCGTATTAGGTCACGAGCAGTACTTC
TRBJ2-7	TRBD1	17	TRBV10-3	NA	CAISESGTGNRAGEQYF	TGTGCCATCAGTGAGTCCGGGACAGGGAATCGCGCCGGCGAGCAGTACTTC
TRBJ1-5	NA	16	TRBV4-1	NA	CASSQPPGTNNQPQHF	TGCGCCAGCAGCCAACCCCCCGGGACAAACAATCAGCCCCAGCATTTT
TRBJ1-4	TRBD1	13	TRBV30	NA	CAWGDSPNEKLFF	TGTGCCTGGGGGGACAGCCCTAATGAAAAACTGTTTTTT
TRBJ2-5	TRBD2	17	TRBV5-1	NA	CASSLAWLAGGQETQYF	TGCGCCAGCAGCTTGGCGTGGCTAGCGGGGGGCCAAGAGACCCAGTACTTC
TRBJ2-5	NA	12	TRBV18	NA	CASSPQEETQYF	TGTGCCAGCTCACCACAGGAGGAGACCCAGTACTTC
TRBJ1-2	NA	14	TRBV6-5	NA	CASSRGIRDGGYTF	TGTGCCAGCAGCAGGGGTATTCGGGACGGCGGCTACACCTTC
TRBJ1-3	TRBD1	15	TRBV19	NA	CASSMTGQGRNTIYF	TGTGCCAGTAGTATGACCGGACAGGGGAGAAACACCATATATTTT
TRBJ1-2	TRBD1	16	TRBV5-4	NA	CASSLAFAGGGYGYTF	TGTGCCAGCAGCTTGGCCTTCGCAGGGGGAGGCTATGGCTACACCTTC
TRBJ1-2	NA	14	TRBV28	NA	CASSPIGEGIEDTF	TGTGCCAGCAGTCCTATTGGGGAGGGTATTGAGGACACCTTC
TRBJ1-6	TRBD1	15	TRBV5-4	NA	CASSFRTGNNSPLHF	TGTGCCAGCAGCTTCAGGACAGGGAATAATTCACCCCTCCACTTT
TRBJ2-3	TRBD2	16	TRBV18	NA	CASSPWTSGGADTQYF	TGTGCCAGCTCACCCTGGACTAGCGGGGGGGCGGATACGCAGTATTTT